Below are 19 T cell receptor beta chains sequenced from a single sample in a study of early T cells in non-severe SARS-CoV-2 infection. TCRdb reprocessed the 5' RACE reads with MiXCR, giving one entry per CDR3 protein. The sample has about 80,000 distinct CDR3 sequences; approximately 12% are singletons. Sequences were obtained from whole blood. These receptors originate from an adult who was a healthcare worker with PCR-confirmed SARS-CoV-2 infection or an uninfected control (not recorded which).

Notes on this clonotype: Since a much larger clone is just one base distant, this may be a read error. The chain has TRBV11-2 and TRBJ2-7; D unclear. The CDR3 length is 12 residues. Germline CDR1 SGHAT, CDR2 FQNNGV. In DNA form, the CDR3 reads TGTGTCAGCAGCCCCGTAGGGAACGAGCAGTACTTC. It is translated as CVSSPVGNEQYF.

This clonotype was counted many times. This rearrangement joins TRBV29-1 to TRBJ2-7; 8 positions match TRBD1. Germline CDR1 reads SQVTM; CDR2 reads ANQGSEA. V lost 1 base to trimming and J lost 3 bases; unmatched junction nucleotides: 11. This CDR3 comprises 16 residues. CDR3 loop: CSVEAPGQDPIYEQYF. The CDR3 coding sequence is TGCAGCGTTGAAGCGCCGGGACAGGACCCGATCTACGAGCAGTACTTC.

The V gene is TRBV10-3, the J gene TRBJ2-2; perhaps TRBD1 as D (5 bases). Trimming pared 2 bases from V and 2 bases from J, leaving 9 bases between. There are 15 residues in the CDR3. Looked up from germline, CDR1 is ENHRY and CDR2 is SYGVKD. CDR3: CAISEDQGNTGELFF. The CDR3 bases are TGTGCCATCAGTGAGGACCAGGGAAACACCGGGGAGCTGTTTTTT.

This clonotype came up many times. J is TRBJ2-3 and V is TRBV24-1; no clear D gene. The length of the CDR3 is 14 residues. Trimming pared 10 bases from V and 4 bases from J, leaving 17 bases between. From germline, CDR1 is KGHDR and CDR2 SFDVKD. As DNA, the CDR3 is TGTGCCACTGCAAACAGCTACTCCGCAGATACGCAGTATTTT. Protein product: CATANSYSADTQYF.

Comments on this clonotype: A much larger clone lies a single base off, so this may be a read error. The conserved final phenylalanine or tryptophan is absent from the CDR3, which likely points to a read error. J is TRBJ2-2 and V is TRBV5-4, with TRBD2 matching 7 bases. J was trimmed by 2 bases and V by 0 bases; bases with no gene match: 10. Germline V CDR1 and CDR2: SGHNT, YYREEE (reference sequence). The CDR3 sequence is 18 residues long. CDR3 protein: CASSLELGGRANTGELFS. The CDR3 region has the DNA TGTGCCAGCAGCTTGGAGTTAGGAGGGAGGGCCAACACCGGGGAGCTGTTTTCT.

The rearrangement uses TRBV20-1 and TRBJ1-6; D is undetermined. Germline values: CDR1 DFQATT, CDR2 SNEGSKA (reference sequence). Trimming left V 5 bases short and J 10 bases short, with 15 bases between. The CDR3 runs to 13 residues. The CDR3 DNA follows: TGCAGTGCTCCACTGGGTCTGGGCTCACCCCTCCACTTT. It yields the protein CSAPLGLGSPLHF.

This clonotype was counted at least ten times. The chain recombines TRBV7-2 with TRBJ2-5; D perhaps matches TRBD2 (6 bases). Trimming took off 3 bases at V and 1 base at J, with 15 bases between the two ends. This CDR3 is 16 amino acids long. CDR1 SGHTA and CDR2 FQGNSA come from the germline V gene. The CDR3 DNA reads TGTGCCAGCAGCTTCAGGAGGAGCGGGTCCCAAGAGACCCAGTACTTC. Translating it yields CASSFRRSGSQETQYF.

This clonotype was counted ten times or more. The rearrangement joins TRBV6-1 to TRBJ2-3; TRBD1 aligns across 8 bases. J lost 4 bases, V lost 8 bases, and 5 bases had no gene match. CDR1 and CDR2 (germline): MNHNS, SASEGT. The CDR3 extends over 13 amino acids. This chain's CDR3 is CASRGQGADTQYF. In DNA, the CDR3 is TGTGCCAGCCGCGGACAGGGAGCAGATACGCAGTATTTT.

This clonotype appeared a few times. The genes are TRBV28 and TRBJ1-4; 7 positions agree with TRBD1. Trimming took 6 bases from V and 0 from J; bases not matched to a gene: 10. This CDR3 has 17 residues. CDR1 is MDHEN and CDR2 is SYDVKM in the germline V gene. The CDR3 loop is CASSPHDREATNEKLFF. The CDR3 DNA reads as TGTGCCAGCAGCCCCCATGACAGGGAAGCAACTAATGAAAAACTGTTTTTT.

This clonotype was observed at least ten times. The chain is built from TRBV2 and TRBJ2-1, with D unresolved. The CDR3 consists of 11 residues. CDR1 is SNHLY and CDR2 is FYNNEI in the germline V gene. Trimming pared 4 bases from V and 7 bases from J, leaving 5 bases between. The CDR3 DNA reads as TGTGCCAGCAGTGCCGGGAATGAGCAGTTCTTC. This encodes CASSAGNEQFF.

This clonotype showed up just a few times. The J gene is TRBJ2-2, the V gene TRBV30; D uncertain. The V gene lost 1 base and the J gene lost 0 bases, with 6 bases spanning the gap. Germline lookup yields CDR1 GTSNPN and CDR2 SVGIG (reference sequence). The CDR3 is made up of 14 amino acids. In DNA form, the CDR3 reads TGTGCCTGGAGTGGAACCCCGAACACCGGGGAGCTGTTTTTT. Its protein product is CAWSGTPNTGELFF.

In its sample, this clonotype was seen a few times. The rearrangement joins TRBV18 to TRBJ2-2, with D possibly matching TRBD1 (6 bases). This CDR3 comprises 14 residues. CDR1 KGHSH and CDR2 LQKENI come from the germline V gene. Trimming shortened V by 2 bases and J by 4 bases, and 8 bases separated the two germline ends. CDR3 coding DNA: TGTGCCAGCTCACCAAGGGGGACCACCGGGGAGCTGTTTTTT. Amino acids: CASSPRGTTGELFF.

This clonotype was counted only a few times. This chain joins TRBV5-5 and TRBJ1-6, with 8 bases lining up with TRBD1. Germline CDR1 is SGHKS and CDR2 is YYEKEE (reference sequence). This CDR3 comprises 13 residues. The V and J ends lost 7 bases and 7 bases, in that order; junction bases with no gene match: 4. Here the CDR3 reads CASHGQGNSPLHF. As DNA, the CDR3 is TGTGCCAGCCACGGACAGGGCAATTCACCCCTCCACTTT.

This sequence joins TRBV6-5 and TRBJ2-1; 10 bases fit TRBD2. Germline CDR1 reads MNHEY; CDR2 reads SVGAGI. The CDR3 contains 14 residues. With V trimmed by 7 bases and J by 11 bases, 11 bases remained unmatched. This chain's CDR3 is CASTTGTSETKQFF. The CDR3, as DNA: TGTGCCAGCACTACCGGGACTAGCGAGACTAAGCAGTTCTTC.

CDR3 region: CASSLRTGDQPQHF. DNA for the CDR3: TGTGCCAGCAGTTTAAGGACAGGGGATCAGCCCCAGCATTTT. V and J are TRBV12-3 or TRBV12-4 and TRBJ1-5, with TRBD1 identical over 9 bases. The junction had 1 base not matched to a gene; V was cut back by 2 bases and J by 5 bases. The CDR3 runs 14 residues.

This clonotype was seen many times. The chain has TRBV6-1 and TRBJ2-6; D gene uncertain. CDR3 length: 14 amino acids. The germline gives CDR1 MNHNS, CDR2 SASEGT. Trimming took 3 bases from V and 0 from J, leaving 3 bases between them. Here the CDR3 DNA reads TGTGCCAGCAGTGAGAGCTCTGGGGCCAACGTCCTGACTTTC. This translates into CASSESSGANVLTF.

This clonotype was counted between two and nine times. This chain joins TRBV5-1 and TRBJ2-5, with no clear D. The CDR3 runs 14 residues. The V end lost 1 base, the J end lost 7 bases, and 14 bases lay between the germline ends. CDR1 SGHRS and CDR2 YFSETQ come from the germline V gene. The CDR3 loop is CASSLLSPSGTQYF. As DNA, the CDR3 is TGCGCCAGCAGCTTGCTCTCCCCGTCAGGGACCCAGTACTTC.

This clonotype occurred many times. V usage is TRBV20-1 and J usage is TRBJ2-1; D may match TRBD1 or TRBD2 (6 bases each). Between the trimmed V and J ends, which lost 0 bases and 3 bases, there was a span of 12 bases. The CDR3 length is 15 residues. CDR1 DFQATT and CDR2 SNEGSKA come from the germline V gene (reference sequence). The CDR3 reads CSARDRQDYYNEQFF. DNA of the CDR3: TGCAGTGCTAGAGATCGACAGGACTACTACAATGAGCAGTTCTTC.

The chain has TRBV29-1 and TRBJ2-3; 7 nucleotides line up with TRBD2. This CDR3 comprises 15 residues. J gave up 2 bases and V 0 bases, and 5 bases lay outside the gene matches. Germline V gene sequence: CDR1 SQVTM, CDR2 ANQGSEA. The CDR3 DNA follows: TGCAGCGTTGAAGAGGTGGCGGGAGTCACAGATACGCAGTATTTT. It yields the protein CSVEEVAGVTDTQYF.